These 15 T cell receptor beta chains came from one sample sequenced in a study of naive and memory T cell subsets. An equimolar mix of two oligonucleotides served as the beta constant-region primer for TRBC1 and TRBC2. The ligated cDNA underwent four PCR rounds using SP2 and nested alpha and beta constant-region primers. From the UMI-ligation and nested PCR reads, TCRdb called clonotypes with MiXCR, one entry per CDR3 protein. Of roughly 100,000 distinct CDR3 sequences detected, 14% appear once; the ten largest clones hold roughly 2.8%. Study-wide findings and caveats: Possibly reflecting memory cells re-expressing CD45RA, a few larger clonotypes occurred in naive repertoires, especially CD8.

These receptors have no identified antigens. Sequenced: naive CD8+ T cells from blood. These receptors all come from a human donor in good health.

The table lists this clonotype with many counts. The rearrangement links TRBV4-3 to TRBJ2-3; TRBD2 matches at 12 bases. The germline V gene encodes CDR1 LGHNA and CDR2 YSLEER. The CDR3 consists of 17 residues. Unmatched junction bases numbered 8, after V lost 3 bases and J lost 4 bases. The CDR3 here is CASSQSPTSGSPDTQYF. CDR3 bases: TGCGCCAGCAGCCAGTCCCCGACTAGCGGGAGCCCAGATACGCAGTATTTT.

The V call is TRBV27, the J call TRBJ2-3; a weak D match, TRBD2 (6 bases). The CDR3 loop spans 16 amino acids. Trimming shortened V by 5 bases and J by 8 bases, and 23 bases separated the two germline ends. Germline CDR1 and CDR2: MNHEY and SMNVEV (reference sequence). CDR3 sequence reads: CASSLNPAGSGGTQYF. The CDR3 nucleotides read TGTGCCAGCAGTCTAAACCCCGCCGGGAGTGGTGGTACGCAGTATTTT.

The V and J genes are TRBV7-8 and TRBJ2-1; TRBD2 aligns across 7 bases. In germline, CDR1 is SGHVS, CDR2 FQNEAQ. With V trimmed by 3 bases and J by 2 bases, 4 bases remained unmatched. The CDR3 extends over 15 amino acids. The CDR3 here is CASSFGGSPYNEQFF. For the CDR3, the DNA is TGTGCCAGCAGCTTTGGCGGGAGTCCCTACAATGAGCAGTTCTTC.

This clonotype has ten or more counts. The rearrangement uses TRBV7-9 and TRBJ2-3; no reliable D call. CDR1 and CDR2 (germline): SEHNR, FQNEAQ (reference sequence). Trimming removed 5 bases at V and 3 bases at J, with 6 bases between. This CDR3 is 12 amino acids long. The CDR3 DNA sequence: TGTGCCAGCAGCCCCCCTACAGATACGCAGTATTTT. This gives the protein CASSPPTDTQYF.

This clonotype appeared many times. The chain combines TRBV7-6 with TRBJ2-7; 9 bases are shared with TRBD1. CDR1 and CDR2 (germline): SGHVS, FNYEAQ. This CDR3 contains 13 residues. With 5 bases clipped from V and 4 bases from J, the junction kept 3 bases outside the gene matches. The CDR3 nucleotides are TGTGCCAGCAGCCCGGGACAGGGTTACGAGCAGTACTTC. This sequence encodes CASSPGQGYEQYF.

This sequence joins TRBV30 and TRBJ2-1; 8 bases fit TRBD1. The CDR3 runs to 14 residues. Germline lookup yields CDR1 GTSNPN and CDR2 SVGIG (reference sequence). V dropped 5 bases and J dropped 3; count of bases not matched to a gene: 6. This CDR3 is CAWSGTGLYNEQFF. CDR3 DNA sequence: TGTGCCTGGTCCGGGACAGGCCTCTACAATGAGCAGTTCTTC. The whole variable domain, filled in from reference TRBV30 and TRBJ2-1, reads SQTIHQWPATLVQPVGSPLSLECTVEGTSNPNLYWYRQAAGRGLQLLFYSVGIGQISSEVPQNLSASRPQDRQFILSSKKLLLSDSGFYLCAWSGTGLYNEQFFGPGTRLTVL.

This clonotype was observed at least ten times. This chain connects TRBV24-1 to TRBJ2-1, with TRBD2 identical over 8 bases. Germline V gives CDR1 KGHDR, CDR2 SFDVKD. The CDR3 runs to 15 residues. The ends lost 9 bases at V and 7 bases at J; junction bases unmatched: 13. CDR3 loop: CATSAGAGVFNEQFF. The CDR3 DNA follows: TGTGCCACCTCGGCGGGAGCGGGAGTATTTAATGAGCAGTTCTTC.

This clonotype was observed a few times. The CDR3 DNA reads TGTGCCAGCAGTTATCTAGCGGGGGCCACTAATGAGCAGTTCTTC. Encoded protein: CASSYLAGATNEQFF. This sequence joins TRBV27 and TRBJ2-1; 10 bases fit TRBD2. Germline V lookup: CDR1 MNHEY, CDR2 SMNVEV (reference sequence). This CDR3 has 15 residues. V gave up 4 bases and J gave up 7 bases; unmatched junction bases: 7.

The chain employs TRBV27 and TRBJ2-7; a weak D match, TRBD2 (5 bases). This CDR3 comprises 16 residues. Per the germline V gene, CDR1 is MNHEY and CDR2 is SMNVEV (reference sequence). Trimming cost V 7 bases and J 2 bases, with 21 bases left between them. The CDR3 region has the DNA TGTGCCAGCACCCCCACTGGAGGCAGACCGACCTACGAGCAGTACTTC. Translating gives CASTPTGGRPTYEQYF.

In its sample, this clonotype was seen a few times. The rearrangement links TRBV14 to TRBJ1-1; the D gene is possibly TRBD1 (5 bases). Germline assignment: CDR1 SGHDN and CDR2 FVKESK. The CDR3 is 14 amino acids. V dropped 3 bases and J dropped 7 bases, with 15 bases sitting between them. CDR3 nucleotide sequence: TGTGCCAGCAGCCACTTCGGACAAGATTATGAAGCTTTCTTT. Translated, it gives CASSHFGQDYEAFF.

The table lists this clonotype with many counts. The J gene is TRBJ2-1, the V gene TRBV29-1; TRBD2 matches 8 bases. The CDR3 is 15 residues long. The germline gives CDR1 SQVTM, CDR2 ANQGSEA. J was trimmed by 2 bases and V by 6 bases; bases with no gene match: 9. The CDR3 loop reads CSVPNLAGTYNEQFF. In nucleotides, the CDR3 is TGCAGCGTCCCCAACCTAGCGGGTACCTACAATGAGCAGTTCTTC.

There are a few counts of this clonotype. This rearrangement joins TRBV15 to TRBJ1-6; D not certain. The CDR3 runs 13 residues. Germline assignment: CDR1 LNHNV and CDR2 YYDKDF (reference sequence). V lost 4 bases to trimming and J lost 10 bases, with 11 bases between them. The CDR3 is CATSTKFQSPLHF. DNA for the CDR3: TGTGCCACCAGCACTAAGTTCCAATCACCCCTCCACTTT.

This clonotype appeared a few times. The V gene is TRBV4-3, the J gene TRBJ1-1; D ambiguous. CDR1 is LGHNA and CDR2 is YSLEER in the germline V gene. The V end lost 0 bases, the J end lost 0 bases, and 14 bases lay between the germline ends. The CDR3 spans 17 residues. CDR3 nucleotides: TGCGCCAGCAGCCAAGACAATTCCGGGATTCTGAACACTGAAGCTTTCTTT. Translated: CASSQDNSGILNTEAFF.

The J gene is TRBJ2-2, the V gene TRBV12-3 or TRBV12-4; D not certain. Trimming pared 5 bases from V and 0 bases from J, leaving 16 bases between. The CDR3 spans 17 residues. In DNA, the CDR3 is TGTGCCAGCAGTCTAAGCCCGACCGGATCGAACACCGGGGAGCTGTTTTTT. Amino acids: CASSLSPTGSNTGELFF.

V is TRBV10-1 and J is TRBJ1-3; 10 bases are shared with TRBD1. The CDR3 runs 18 residues. The germline gives CDR1 WNHNN, CDR2 SYGVQD (reference sequence). Germline trimming cut 7 bases from V and 0 bases from J; bases unmatched to any gene: 12. CDR3 protein: CASTDRDRGERSGNTIYF. Written as DNA, the CDR3 is TGCGCCAGCACCGACCGGGACAGGGGCGAACGCTCTGGAAACACCATATATTTT.